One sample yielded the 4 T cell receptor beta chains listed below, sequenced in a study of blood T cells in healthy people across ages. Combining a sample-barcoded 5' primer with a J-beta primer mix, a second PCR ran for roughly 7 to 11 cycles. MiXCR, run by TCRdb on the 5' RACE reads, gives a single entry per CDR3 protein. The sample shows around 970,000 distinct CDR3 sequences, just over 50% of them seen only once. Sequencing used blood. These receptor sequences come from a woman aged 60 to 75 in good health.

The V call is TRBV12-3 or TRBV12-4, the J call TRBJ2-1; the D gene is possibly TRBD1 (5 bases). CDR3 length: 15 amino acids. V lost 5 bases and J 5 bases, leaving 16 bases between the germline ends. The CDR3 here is CASSPNKGRNNEQFF. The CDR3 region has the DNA TGTGCCAGCAGTCCTAACAAGGGGCGGAACAATGAGCAGTTCTTC.

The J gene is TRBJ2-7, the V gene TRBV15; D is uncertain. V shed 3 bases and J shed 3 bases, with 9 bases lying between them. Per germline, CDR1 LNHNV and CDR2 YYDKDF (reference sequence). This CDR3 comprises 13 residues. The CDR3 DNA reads TGTGCCACCAGCAGTTGGGAAAACTACGAGCAGTACTTC. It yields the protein CATSSWENYEQYF.

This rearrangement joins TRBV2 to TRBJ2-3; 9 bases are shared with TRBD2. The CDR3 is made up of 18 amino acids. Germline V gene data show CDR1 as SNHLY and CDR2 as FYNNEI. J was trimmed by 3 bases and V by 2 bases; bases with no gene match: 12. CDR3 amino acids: CASSEIMAGGPQTDTQYF. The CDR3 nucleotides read TGTGCCAGCAGTGAAATTATGGCGGGAGGGCCTCAGACAGATACGCAGTATTTT.

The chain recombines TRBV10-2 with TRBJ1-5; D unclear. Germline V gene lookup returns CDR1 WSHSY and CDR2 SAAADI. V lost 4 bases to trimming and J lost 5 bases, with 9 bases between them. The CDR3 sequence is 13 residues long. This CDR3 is CASSVGLDQPQHF. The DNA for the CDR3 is TGCGCCAGCAGTGTGGGTCTGGATCAGCCCCAGCATTTT.